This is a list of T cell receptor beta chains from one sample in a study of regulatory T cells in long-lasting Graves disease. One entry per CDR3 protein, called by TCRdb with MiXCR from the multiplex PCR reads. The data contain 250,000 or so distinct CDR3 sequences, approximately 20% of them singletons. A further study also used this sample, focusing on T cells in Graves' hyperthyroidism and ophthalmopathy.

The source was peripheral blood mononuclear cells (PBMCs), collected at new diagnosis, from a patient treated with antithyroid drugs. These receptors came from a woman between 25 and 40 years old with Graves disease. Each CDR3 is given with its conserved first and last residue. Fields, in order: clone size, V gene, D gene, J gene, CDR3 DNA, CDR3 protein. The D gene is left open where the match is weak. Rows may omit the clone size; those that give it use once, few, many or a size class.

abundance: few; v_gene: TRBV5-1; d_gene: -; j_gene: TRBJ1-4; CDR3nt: TGCGCCAGCAGCTTGGCCTCGGGGGTGGCGGAAAAACTGTTTTTT; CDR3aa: CASSLASGVAEKLFF
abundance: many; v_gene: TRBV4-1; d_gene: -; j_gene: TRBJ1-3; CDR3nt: TGCGCCAGCAGCCACGGAGGGGTCTCTGGAAACACCATATATTTT; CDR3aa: CASSHGGVSGNTIYF
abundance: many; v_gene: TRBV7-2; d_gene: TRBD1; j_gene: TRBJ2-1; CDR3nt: TGTGCCAGCAGCCGGGACAGGGGAGAGCAGTTCTTC; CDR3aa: CASSRDRGEQFF
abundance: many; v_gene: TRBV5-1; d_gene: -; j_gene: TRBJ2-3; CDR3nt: TGCGCCAGCAGCCCGGAGGCGGGAGATACGCAGTATTTT; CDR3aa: CASSPEAGDTQYF
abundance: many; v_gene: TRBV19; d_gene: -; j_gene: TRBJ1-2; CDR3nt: TGTGCTGCTGGCGGCCAGTCGAGGGACTATGGCTACACCTTC; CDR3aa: CAAGGQSRDYGYTF
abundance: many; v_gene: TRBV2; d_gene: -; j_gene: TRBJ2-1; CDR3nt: TGTGCCAGCAGTGAAGGGGCTGGCGATGAGCAGTTCTTC; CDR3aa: CASSEGAGDEQFF
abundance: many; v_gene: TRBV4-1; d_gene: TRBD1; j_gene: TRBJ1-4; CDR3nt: TGCGCCAGCAGCCAACGGGACAGTAAACTGTTTTTT; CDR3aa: CASSQRDSKLFF
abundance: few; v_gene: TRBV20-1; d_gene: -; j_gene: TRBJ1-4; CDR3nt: TGCAGTGCTAGAGATCCCTCAGAGGGAGATGGGGAAAAACTGTTTTTT; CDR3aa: CSARDPSEGDGEKLFF
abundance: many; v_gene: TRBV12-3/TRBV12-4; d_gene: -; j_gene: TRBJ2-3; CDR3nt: TGTGCCAGCTGCCAGCGGTTAACAGATACGCAGTATTTT; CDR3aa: CASCQRLTDTQYF
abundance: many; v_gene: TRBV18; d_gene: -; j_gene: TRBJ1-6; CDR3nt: TGTGCCAGCTCCCGAGAGAGGAATTCACCCCTCCACTTT; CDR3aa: CASSRERNSPLHF
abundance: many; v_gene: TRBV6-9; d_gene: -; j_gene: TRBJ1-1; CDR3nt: TGTGCCAGCAGTTCTGGGGGCCGGAACACTGAAGCTTTCTTT; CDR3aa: CASSSGGRNTEAFF
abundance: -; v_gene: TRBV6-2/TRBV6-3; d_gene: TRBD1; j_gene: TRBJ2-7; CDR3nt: TGTGCCAGCAGGGGGACAGGGCCAACCTACGAGCAGTACTTC; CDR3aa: CASRGTGPTYEQYF
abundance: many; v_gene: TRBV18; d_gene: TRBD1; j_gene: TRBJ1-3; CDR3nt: TGTGCCAGCTACTCGGACAGGGGGCTGTCCGGAAACACCATATATTTT; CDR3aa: CASYSDRGLSGNTIYF
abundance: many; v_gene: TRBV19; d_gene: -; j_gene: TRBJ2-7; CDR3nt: TGTGCCAGTAGTCCTGGACCAGCTGTGATCTACGAGCAGTACTTC; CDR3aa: CASSPGPAVIYEQYF
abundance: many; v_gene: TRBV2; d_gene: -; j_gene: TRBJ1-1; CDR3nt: TGTGCCAGCGAGACGAGGGCTCAGCCTGAAGCTTTCTTT; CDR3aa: CASETRAQPEAFF
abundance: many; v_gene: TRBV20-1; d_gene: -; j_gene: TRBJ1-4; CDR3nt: TGCAGTGCTAGACCAGGGACGGGATTTAATGAAAAACTGTTTTTT; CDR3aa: CSARPGTGFNEKLFF
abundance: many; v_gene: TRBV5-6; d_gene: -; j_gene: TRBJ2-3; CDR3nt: TGTGCCAGCAGCTCCGGGGTCGGGGCAGATACGCAGTATTTT; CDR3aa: CASSSGVGADTQYF